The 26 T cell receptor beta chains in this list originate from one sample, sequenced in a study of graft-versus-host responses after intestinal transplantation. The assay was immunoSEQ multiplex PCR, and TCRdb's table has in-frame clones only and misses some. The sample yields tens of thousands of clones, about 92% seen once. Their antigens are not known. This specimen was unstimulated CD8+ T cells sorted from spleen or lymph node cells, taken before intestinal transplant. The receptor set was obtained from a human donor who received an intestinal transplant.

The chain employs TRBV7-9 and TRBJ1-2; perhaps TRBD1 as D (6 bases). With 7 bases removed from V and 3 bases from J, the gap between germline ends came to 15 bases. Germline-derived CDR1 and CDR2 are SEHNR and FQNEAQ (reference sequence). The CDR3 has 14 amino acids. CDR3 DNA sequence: TGTGCCAGCACCGTTCCGGGGGGCCACTATGGCTACACCTTC. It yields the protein CASTVPGGHYGYTF.

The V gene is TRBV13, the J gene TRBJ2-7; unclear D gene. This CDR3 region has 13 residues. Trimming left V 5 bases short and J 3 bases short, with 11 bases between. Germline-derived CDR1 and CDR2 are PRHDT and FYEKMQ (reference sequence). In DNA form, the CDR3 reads TGTGCCAGCAGCCTGTCAGGAAACTACGAGCAGTACTTC. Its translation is CASSLSGNYEQYF.

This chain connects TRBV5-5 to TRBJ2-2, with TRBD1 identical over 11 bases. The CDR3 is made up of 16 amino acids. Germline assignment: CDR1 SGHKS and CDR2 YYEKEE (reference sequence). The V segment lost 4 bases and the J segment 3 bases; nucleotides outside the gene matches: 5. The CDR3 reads CASSQRDRGYTGELFF. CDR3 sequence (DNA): TGTGCCAGCAGCCAACGGGACAGGGGGTACACCGGGGAGCTGTTTTTT.

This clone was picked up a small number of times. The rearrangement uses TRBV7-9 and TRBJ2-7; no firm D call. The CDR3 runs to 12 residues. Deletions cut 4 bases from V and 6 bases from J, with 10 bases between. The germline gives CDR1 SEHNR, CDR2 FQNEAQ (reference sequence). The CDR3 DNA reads TGTGCCAGCAGCTCGAGACTCGGCGAGCAGTACTTC. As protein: CASSSRLGEQYF. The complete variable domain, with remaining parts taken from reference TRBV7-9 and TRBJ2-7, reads DTGVSQNPRHKITKRGQNVTFRCDPISEHNRLYWYRQTLGQGPEFLTYFQNEAQLEKSRLLSDRFSAERPKGSFSTLEIQRTEQGDSAMYLCASSSRLGEQYFGPGTRLTVT.

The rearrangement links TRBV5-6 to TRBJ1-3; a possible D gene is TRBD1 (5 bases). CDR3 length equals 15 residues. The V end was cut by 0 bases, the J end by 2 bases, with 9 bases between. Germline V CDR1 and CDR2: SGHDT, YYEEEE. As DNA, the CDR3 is TGTGCCAGCAGCTTGGTAGGGGTAACTGGAAACACCATATATTTT. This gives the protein CASSLVGVTGNTIYF. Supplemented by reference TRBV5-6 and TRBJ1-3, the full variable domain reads DAGVTQSPTHLIKTRGQQVTLRCSPKSGHDTVSWYQQALGQGPQFIFQYYEEEERQRGNFPDRFSGHQFPNYSSELNVNALLLGDSALYLCASSLVGVTGNTIYFGEGSWLTVV.

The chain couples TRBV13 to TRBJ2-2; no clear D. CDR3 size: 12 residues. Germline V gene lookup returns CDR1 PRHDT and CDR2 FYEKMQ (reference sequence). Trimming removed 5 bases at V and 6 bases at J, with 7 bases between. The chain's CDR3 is CASSRSSGELFF. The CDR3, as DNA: TGTGCCAGCAGCCGGTCGTCCGGGGAGCTGTTTTTT.

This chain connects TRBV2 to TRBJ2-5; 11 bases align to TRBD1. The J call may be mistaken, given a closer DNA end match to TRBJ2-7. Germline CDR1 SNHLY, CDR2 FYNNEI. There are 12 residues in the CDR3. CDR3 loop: CASRDRGDEQYF. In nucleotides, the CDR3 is TGTGCCAGTCGGGACAGGGGGGACGAGCAGTACTTC.

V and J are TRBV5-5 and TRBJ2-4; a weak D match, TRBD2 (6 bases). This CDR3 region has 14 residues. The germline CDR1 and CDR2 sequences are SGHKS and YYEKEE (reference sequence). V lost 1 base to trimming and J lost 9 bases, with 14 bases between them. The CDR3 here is CASSLLWGVGIQYF. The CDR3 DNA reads TGTGCCAGCAGCTTGTTATGGGGGGTTGGCATTCAGTACTTC. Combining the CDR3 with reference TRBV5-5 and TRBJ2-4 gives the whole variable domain DAGVTQSPTHLIKTRGQQVTLRCSPISGHKSVSWYQQVLGQGPQFIFQYYEKEERGRGNFPDRFSARQFPNYSSELNVNALLLGDSALYLCASSLLWGVGIQYFGAGTRLSVL.

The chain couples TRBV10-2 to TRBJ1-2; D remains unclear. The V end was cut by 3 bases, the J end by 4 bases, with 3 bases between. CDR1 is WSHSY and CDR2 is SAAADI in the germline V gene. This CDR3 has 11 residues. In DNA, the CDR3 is TGCGCCAGCAGTGACGGCTATGGCTACACCTTC. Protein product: CASSDGYGYTF.

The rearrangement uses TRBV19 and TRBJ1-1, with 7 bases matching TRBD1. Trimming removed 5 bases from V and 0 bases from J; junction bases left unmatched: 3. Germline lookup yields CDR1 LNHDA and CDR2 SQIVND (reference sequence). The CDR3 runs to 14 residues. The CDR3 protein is CASSGTDLNTEAFF. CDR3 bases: TGTGCCAGTAGTGGGACAGATCTGAACACTGAAGCTTTCTTT.

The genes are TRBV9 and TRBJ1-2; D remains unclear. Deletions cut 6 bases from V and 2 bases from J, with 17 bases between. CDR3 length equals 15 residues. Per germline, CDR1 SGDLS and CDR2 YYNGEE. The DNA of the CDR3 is TGTGCCAGCACCCCGACTTCGAGTGGGAACTATGGCTACACCTTC. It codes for CASTPTSSGNYGYTF.

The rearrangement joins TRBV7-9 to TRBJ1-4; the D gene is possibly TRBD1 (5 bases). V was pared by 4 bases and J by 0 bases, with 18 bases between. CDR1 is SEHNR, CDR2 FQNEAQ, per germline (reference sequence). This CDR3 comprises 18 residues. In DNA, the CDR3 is TGTGCCAGCAGCTCTACCAGGCGCGACAGACCAACTAATGAAAAACTGTTTTTT. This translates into CASSSTRRDRPTNEKLFF.

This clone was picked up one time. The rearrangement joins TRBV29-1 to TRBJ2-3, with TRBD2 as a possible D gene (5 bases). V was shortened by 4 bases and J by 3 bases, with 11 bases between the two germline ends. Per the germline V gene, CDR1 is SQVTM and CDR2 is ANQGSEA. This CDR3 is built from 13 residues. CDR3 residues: CSVAGDETDTQYF. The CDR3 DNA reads TGCAGCGTTGCCGGGGATGAAACAGATACGCAGTATTTT.

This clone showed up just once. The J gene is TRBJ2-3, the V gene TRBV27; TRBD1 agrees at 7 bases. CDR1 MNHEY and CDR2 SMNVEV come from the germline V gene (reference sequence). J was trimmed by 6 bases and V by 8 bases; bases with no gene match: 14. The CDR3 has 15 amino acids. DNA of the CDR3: TGTGCCAGCCGTGAGGGGGCAGGCTTCACCGATACGCAGTATTTT. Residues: CASREGAGFTDTQYF.

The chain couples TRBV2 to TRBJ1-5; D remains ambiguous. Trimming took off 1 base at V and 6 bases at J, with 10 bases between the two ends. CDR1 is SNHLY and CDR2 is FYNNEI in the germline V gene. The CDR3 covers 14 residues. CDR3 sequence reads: CASSEEEAGQPQHF. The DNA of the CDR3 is TGTGCCAGCAGTGAAGAGGAGGCGGGTCAGCCCCAGCATTTT.

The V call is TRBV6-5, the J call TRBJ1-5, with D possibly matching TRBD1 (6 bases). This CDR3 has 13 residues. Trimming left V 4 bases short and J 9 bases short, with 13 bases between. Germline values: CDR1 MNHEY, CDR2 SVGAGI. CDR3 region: CASSSGEYLPQHF. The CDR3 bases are TGTGCCAGCAGTTCAGGGGAGTATCTGCCCCAGCATTTT.

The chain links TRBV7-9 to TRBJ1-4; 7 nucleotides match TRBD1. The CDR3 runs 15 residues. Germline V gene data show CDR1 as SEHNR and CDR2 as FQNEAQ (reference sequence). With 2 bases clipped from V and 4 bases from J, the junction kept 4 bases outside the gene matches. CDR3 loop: CASSLRGQLNEKLFF. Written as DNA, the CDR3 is TGTGCCAGCAGCTTACGGGGACAGCTTAATGAAAAACTGTTTTTT. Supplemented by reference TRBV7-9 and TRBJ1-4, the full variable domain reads DTGVSQNPRHKITKRGQNVTFRCDPISEHNRLYWYRQTLGQGPEFLTYFQNEAQLEKSRLLSDRFSAERPKGSFSTLEIQRTEQGDSAMYLCASSLRGQLNEKLFFGSGTQLSVL.

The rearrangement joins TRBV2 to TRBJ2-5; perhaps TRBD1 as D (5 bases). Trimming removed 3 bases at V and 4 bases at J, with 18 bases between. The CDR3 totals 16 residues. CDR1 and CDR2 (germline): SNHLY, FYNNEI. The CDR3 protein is CASSEVDSPPAETQYF. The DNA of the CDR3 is TGTGCCAGCAGTGAGGTAGACAGCCCGCCGGCAGAGACCCAGTACTTC.

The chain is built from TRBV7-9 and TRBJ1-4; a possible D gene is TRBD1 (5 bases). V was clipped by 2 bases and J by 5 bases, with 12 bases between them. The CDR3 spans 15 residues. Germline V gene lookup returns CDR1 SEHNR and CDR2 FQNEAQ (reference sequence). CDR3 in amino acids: CASSLPTGLNEKLFF. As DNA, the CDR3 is TGTGCCAGCAGCTTACCCACAGGCCTGAATGAAAAACTGTTTTTT. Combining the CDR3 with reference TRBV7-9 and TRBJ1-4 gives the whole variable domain DTGVSQNPRHKITKRGQNVTFRCDPISEHNRLYWYRQTLGQGPEFLTYFQNEAQLEKSRLLSDRFSAERPKGSFSTLEIQRTEQGDSAMYLCASSLPTGLNEKLFFGSGTQLSVL.

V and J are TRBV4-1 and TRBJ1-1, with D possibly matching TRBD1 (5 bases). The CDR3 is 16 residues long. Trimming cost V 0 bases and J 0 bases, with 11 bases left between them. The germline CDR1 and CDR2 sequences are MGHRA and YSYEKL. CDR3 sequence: CASSQDRRGLNTEAFF. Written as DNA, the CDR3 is TGCGCCAGCAGCCAAGATCGTAGGGGTTTGAACACTGAAGCTTTCTTT.

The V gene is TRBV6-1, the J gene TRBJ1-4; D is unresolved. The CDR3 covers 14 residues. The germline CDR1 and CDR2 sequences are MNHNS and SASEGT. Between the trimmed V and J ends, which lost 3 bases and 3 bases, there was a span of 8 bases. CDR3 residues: CASSERLANEKLFF. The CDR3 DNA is TGTGCCAGCAGTGAGAGGTTGGCTAATGAAAAACTGTTTTTT.

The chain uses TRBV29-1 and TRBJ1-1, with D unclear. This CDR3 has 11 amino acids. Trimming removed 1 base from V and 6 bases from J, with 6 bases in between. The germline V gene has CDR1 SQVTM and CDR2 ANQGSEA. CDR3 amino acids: CSVEGGAEAFF. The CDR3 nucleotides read TGCAGCGTTGAAGGGGGAGCTGAAGCTTTCTTT.

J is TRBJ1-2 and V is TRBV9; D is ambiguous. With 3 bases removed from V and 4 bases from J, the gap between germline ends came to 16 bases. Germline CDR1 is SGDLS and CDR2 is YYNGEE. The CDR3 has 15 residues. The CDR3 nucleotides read TGTGCCAGCAGCGGAGGTATGGCCGGGAGCTATGGCTACACCTTC. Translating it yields CASSGGMAGSYGYTF. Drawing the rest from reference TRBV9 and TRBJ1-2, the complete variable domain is DSGVTQTPKHLITATGQRVTLRCSPRSGDLSVYWYQQSLDQGLQFLIQYYNGEERAKGNILERFSAQQFPDLHSELNLSSLELGDSALYFCASSGGMAGSYGYTFGSGTRLTVV.

CDR3 nucleotide sequence: TGTGCCAGCAGCGACCCCCGGAGCGGGGGCCGCCGGGACGAGCAGTACTTC. It is translated as CASSDPRSGGRRDEQYF. The chain uses TRBV9 and TRBJ2-7, with TRBD2 matching 8 bases. V lost 3 bases and J lost 5; bases outside the gene matches: 16. From germline, CDR1 is SGDLS and CDR2 YYNGEE. The CDR3 is 17 amino acids.

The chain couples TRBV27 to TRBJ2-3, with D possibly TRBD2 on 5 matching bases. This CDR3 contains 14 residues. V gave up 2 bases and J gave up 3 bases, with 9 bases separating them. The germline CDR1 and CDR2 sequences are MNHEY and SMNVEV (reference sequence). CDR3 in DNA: TGTGCCAGCAGTTTAGCGCCGGGGACAGATACGCAGTATTTT. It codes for CASSLAPGTDTQYF.

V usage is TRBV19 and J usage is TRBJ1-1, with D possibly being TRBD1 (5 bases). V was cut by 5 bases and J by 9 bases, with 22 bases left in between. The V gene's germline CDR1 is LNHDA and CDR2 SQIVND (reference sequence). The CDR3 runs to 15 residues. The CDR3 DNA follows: TGTGCCAGTAGTCCCCGGGGGTACGCAAGAGACCAAGCTTTCTTT. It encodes CASSPRGYARDQAFF. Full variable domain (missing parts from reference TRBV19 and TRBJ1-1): DGGITQSPKYLFRKEGQNVTLSCEQNLNHDAMYWYRQDPGQGLRLIYYSQIVNDFQKGDIAEGYSVSREKKESFPLTVTSAQKNPTAFYLCASSPRGYARDQAFFGQGTRLTVV.